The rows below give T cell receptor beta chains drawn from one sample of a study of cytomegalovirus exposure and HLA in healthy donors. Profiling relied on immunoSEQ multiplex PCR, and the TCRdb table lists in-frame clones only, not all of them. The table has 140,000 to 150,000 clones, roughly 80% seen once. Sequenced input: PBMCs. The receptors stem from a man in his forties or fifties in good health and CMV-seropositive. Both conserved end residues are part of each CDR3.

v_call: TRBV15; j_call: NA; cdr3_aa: CATSREFSYEQYF
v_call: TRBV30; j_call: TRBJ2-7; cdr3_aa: CAWSAGTLSYEQYF
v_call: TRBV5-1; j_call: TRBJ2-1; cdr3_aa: CASSLEGGNGHNEQFF
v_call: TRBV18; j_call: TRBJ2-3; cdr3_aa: CASSPGRSTDTQYF
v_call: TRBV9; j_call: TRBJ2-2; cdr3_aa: CASSWTSNTGELFF
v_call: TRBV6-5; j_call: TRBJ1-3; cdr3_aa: CASSGQTNTIYF
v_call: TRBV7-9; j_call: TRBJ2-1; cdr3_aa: CASSQPGQNNEQFF
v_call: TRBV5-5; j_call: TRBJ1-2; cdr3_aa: CASSLQWNYGYTF
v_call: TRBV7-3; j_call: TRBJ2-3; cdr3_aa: CASSFGAGRTDTQYF
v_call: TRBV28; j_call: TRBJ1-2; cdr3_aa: CASSLGHANGYTF
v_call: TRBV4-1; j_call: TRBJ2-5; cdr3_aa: CASSPLAGKETQYF